The 10 T cell receptor beta chains below were found in one sample sequenced in a study of blood T cell repertoires in COVID-19. Generated by immunoSEQ multiplex PCR, the TCRdb table keeps only in-frame clones and is missing some. The repertoire consists of under 200,000 clones, with about 87% occurring once and the leading ten covering roughly 2.5%. Sequences were obtained from peripheral blood. The origin of the receptors is a man in his forties or fifties with active or convalescent COVID-19.

This chain joins TRBV10-3 and TRBJ2-2; D might be TRBD1 (6 bases). Trimming stripped 6 bases from V and 0 bases from J, with 11 bases between. Germline V gene lookup returns CDR1 ENHRY and CDR2 SYGVKD. This CDR3 has 15 residues. CDR3 protein: CAIRSGQTNTGELFF. Written as DNA, the CDR3 is TGTGCCATCAGGTCGGGACAAACGAACACCGGGGAGCTGTTTTTT.

With respect to this clone: The identical CDR3 is also encoded by other nucleotide sequences in the sample. The chain combines TRBV11-3 with TRBJ2-5, with TRBD1 as a possible D gene (6 bases). Germline lookup yields CDR1 SGHNT and CDR2 YENEEA. V dropped 1 base and J dropped 2 bases, with 8 bases sitting between them. This CDR3 spans 14 amino acids. The DNA of the CDR3 is TGTGCCAGCAGCTTAGGCAGGGGTCAAGAGACCCAGTACTTC. It yields the protein CASSLGRGQETQYF.

V is TRBV5-1 and J is TRBJ2-3; tentative D call: TRBD2 (6 bases). Trimming pared 4 bases from V and 1 base from J, leaving 10 bases between. This CDR3 has 14 amino acids. The V gene's germline CDR1 is SGHRS and CDR2 YFSETQ. The DNA of the CDR3 is TGCGCCAGCAGCCAAGGAGGGGGCACAGATACGCAGTATTTT. It yields the protein CASSQGGGTDTQYF.

CDR3 in DNA: TGTGCCAGCACCTTCTCAGCGACCGGGGAGCTGTTTTTT. Encoded protein: CASTFSATGELFF. This chain joins TRBV11-2 and TRBJ2-2, with D hard to call. CDR3 length equals 13 residues. Trimming left V 7 bases short and J 5 bases short, with 11 bases between. CDR1 and CDR2 (germline): SGHAT, FQNNGV.

The V and J genes are TRBV5-1 and TRBJ2-7, with 7 bases matching TRBD1. The CDR3 has 15 amino acids. The junction had 10 bases not matched to a gene; V was cut back by 4 bases and J by 3 bases. The V gene's germline CDR1 is SGHRS and CDR2 YFSETQ. CDR3 amino acids: CASSLPGQKIYEQYF. CDR3 coding DNA: TGCGCCAGCAGCCTACCGGGACAGAAAATCTACGAGCAGTACTTC.

The genes are TRBV2 and TRBJ1-2; TRBD1 matches at 9 bases. This CDR3 contains 15 residues. Germline-derived CDR1 and CDR2 are SNHLY and FYNNEI. The trim removed 6 bases at V and 3 bases at J, leaving 8 bases unmatched. For the CDR3, the DNA is TGTGCCAGCAGCCCCTCGGGACAGGGATACTATGGCTACACCTTC. This gives the protein CASSPSGQGYYGYTF.

The chain employs TRBV7-8 and TRBJ1-1; TRBD1 might be the D (6 bases). This CDR3 is built from 14 residues. Germline loops: CDR1 SGHVS, CDR2 FQNEAQ. V lost 3 bases to trimming and J lost 5 bases, with 13 bases between them. CDR3 bases: TGTGCCAGCAGCTTGGGGGGGCTAGGAACTGAAGCTTTCTTT. As protein: CASSLGGLGTEAFF.

V gene TRBV12-3 or TRBV12-4 combines with J gene TRBJ1-1, with 7 nucleotides matching TRBD1. The CDR3 length is 13 residues. V dropped 6 bases and J dropped 4; count of bases not matched to a gene: 5. The CDR3 is CASSLKGATEAFF. The DNA of the CDR3 is TGTGCCAGCAGCCTTAAGGGGGCCACTGAAGCTTTCTTT.

There are a few counts of this clone. Germline is not matched at one junction end, which may reflect a read error. J is TRBJ2-5 and V is TRBV7-7; the match to TRBD1 covers 8 bases. Germline V gene data show CDR1 as SSHAT and CDR2 as FNYEAQ (reference sequence). This CDR3 has 15 amino acids. CDR3 DNA sequence: TGTGCTAGCAGCCCCATGGGACAGGTCCAAGAGACCCAGTACTTC. Amino acid sequence: CASSPMGQVQETQYF. The whole variable domain, remainder taken from reference TRBV7-7 and TRBJ2-5, is GAGVSQSPRYKVTKRGQDVTLRCDPISSHATLYWYQQALGQGPEFLTYFNYEAQPDKSGLPSDRFSAERPEGSISTLTIQRTEQRDSAMYRCASSPMGQVQETQYFGPGTRLLVL.

This chain uses TRBV19 with TRBJ1-5, with 7 nucleotides matching TRBD1. CDR1 is LNHDA and CDR2 is SQIVND in the germline V gene (reference sequence). This CDR3 has 16 amino acids. After removal of 6 bases from V and 0 bases from J, the junction contained 8 bases not matched to a gene. The CDR3, as DNA: TGTGCCAGTAGCCCCCTCAGGGGGGATAGCAATCAGCCCCAGCATTTT. Its translation: CASSPLRGDSNQPQHF.